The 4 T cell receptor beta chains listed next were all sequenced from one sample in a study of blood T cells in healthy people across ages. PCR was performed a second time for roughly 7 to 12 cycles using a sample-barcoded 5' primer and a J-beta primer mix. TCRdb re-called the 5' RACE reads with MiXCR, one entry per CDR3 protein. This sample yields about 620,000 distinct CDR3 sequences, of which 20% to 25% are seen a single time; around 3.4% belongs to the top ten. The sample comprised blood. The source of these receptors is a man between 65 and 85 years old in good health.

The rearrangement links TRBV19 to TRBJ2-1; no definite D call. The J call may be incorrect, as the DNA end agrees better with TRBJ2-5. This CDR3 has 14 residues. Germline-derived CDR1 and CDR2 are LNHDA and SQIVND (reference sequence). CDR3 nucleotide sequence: TGTGCCAGTAGTATAGACTCCGCCGGGGAGACCCAGTACTTC. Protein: CASSIDSAGETQYF.

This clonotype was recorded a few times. CDR3 loop: CASREPTGRRAGANVLTF. CDR3 coding DNA: TGTGCCAGCCGCGAACCGACAGGGCGTAGAGCTGGGGCCAACGTCCTGACTTTC. The rearrangement joins TRBV28 to TRBJ2-6, with TRBD1 matching 7 bases. The V and J ends lost 8 bases and 2 bases, in that order; junction bases with no gene match: 15. Germline CDR1 is MDHEN and CDR2 is SYDVKM. The CDR3 contains 18 residues.

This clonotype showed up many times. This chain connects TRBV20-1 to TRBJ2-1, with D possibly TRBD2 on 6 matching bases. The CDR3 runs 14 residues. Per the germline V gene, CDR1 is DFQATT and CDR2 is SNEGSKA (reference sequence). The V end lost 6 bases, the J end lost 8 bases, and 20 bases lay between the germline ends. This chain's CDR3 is CSALGLPLTDEQFF. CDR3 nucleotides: TGCAGTGCCCTGGGACTCCCCTTAACCGATGAGCAGTTCTTC.

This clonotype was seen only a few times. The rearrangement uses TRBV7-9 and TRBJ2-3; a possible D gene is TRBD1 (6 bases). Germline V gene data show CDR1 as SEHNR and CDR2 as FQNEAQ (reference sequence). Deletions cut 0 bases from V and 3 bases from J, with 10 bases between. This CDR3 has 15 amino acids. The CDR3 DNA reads TGTGCCAGCAGCTTAGCGACAGGCGTGACAGATACGCAGTATTTT. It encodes CASSLATGVTDTQYF.